The 10 T cell receptor beta chains in this list originate from one sample, sequenced in a study of cytomegalovirus exposure and HLA in healthy donors (dated by TCRdb to between 2016 and 2019). Library generation was performed with the immunoSEQ multiplex PCR assay. The multiplex PCR relied on a mix of 60 forward primers for TCR Vbeta segments and 13 reverse primers for TCR Jbeta segments. TCRdb retrieved this table from immuneACCESS and kept in-frame rearrangements only. Not all clones are present; in checked studies, unresolved V genes account for under half, and no reason is known for the remainder. This sample has some 170,000 clones in its table, and 65% to 80% of those were observed once. The ten largest account for approximately 1.6% of the sample. The sequenced sample consisted of PBMCs. The receptors were gathered from a woman aged 25 to 39 in good health and CMV-seronegative.

The chain carries TRBV29-1 and TRBJ1-2, with TRBD1 as a possible D gene (6 bases). This CDR3 is 11 amino acids long. V was trimmed by 4 bases and J by 9 bases, leaving 12 bases between them. The V gene's germline CDR1 is SQVTM and CDR2 ANQGSEA. The CDR3 reads CSVGAGASYTF. As DNA, the CDR3 is TGCAGCGTTGGGGCGGGGGCTAGCTACACCTTC. Drawing the rest from reference TRBV29-1 and TRBJ1-2, the complete variable domain is SAVISQKPSRDICQRGTSLTIQCQVDSQVTMMFWYRQQPGQSLTLIATANQGSEATYESGFVIDKFPISRPNLTFSTLTVSNMSPEDSSIYLCSVGAGASYTFGSGTRLTVV.

Comments on this clone: Sequence at one end of the junction differs from germline and may be a read error. The chain recombines TRBV7-7 with TRBJ2-1, with TRBD1 identical over 11 bases. Germline lookup yields CDR1 SSHAT and CDR2 FNYEAQ (reference sequence). CDR3 length: 13 residues. The CDR3 DNA reads TGTGCTAGCAGTGAGGGACAGGGGGGCGAGCAGTTCTTC. It codes for CASSEGQGGEQFF.

About this clone itself: Different DNA sequences within this sample yield the same CDR3. The CDR3 reads CASSLAGQGSTDTQYF. For the CDR3, the DNA is TGCGCCAGCAGCTTGGCCGGGCAGGGGAGCACAGATACGCAGTATTTT. The rearrangement links TRBV5-1 to TRBJ2-3; a weak D match, TRBD1 (6 bases). The CDR3 consists of 16 residues. Germline V gene data show CDR1 as SGHRS and CDR2 as YFSETQ. V lost 0 bases and J lost 0, with 11 bases in between.

This chain connects TRBV10-2 to TRBJ1-5, with no clear D. The germline V and J ends were trimmed by 4 bases and 1 base, with 11 bases remaining between them. This CDR3 has 15 residues. From germline, CDR1 is WSHSY and CDR2 SAAADI. The CDR3 loop is CASSATPGSNQPQHF. Here the CDR3 DNA reads TGCGCCAGCAGTGCGACCCCCGGGAGCAATCAGCCCCAGCATTTT.

The V call is TRBV9, the J call TRBJ1-1; 7 bases agree with TRBD1. J lost 3 bases, V lost 3 bases, and 23 bases had no gene match. The germline V gene encodes CDR1 SGDLS and CDR2 YYNGEE. This CDR3 region has 20 residues. The CDR3 DNA is TGTGCCAGCAGCGCATACGCTAATGCTGGCAGGGGGTCGGGGGACACTGAAGCTTTCTTT. Residues: CASSAYANAGRGSGDTEAFF.

The chain is built from TRBV9 and TRBJ2-7; 10 bases fit TRBD2. CDR1 SGDLS and CDR2 YYNGEE come from the germline V gene. J gave up 5 bases and V 2 bases, and 4 bases lay outside the gene matches. The CDR3 has 14 amino acids. The CDR3 region has the DNA TGTGCCAGCAGCGTTACTAGCGGGGATAACGAGCAGTACTTC. Translation gives CASSVTSGDNEQYF. The full variable domain, with the rest looked up from reference TRBV9 and TRBJ2-7, is DSGVTQTPKHLITATGQRVTLRCSPRSGDLSVYWYQQSLDQGLQFLIQYYNGEERAKGNILERFSAQQFPDLHSELNLSSLELGDSALYFCASSVTSGDNEQYFGPGTRLTVT.

The chain joins TRBV5-1 to TRBJ1-1, with 10 bases aligning to TRBD1. CDR3 size: 15 residues. The trim removed 4 bases at V and 3 bases at J, leaving 6 bases unmatched. CDR1 and CDR2 from the germline V gene are SGHRS and YFSETQ. In DNA, the CDR3 is TGCGCCAGCAGCACACGACAGGGGGCCGACACTGAAGCTTTCTTT. This codes for CASSTRQGADTEAFF. Full variable domain (rest looked up from reference TRBV5-1 and TRBJ1-1): KAGVTQTPRYLIKTRGQQVTLSCSPISGHRSVSWYQQTPGQGLQFLFEYFSETQRNKGNFPGRFSGRQFSNSRSEMNVSTLELGDSALYLCASSTRQGADTEAFFGQGTRLTVV.

As DNA, the CDR3 is TGCGCCAGCAGCCTTCGGCGCGGGGACTTGTACGAGCAGTACTTC. The encoded protein is CASSLRRGDLYEQYF. V is TRBV5-1 and J is TRBJ2-7, with D perhaps matching TRBD2 (6 bases). This CDR3 has 15 residues. Per germline, CDR1 SGHRS and CDR2 YFSETQ. V lost 4 bases, J lost 4 bases, and 18 bases lay in between.

This chain uses TRBV5-1 with TRBJ2-2; TRBD1 is a possible D gene (5 bases). Germline V CDR1 and CDR2: SGHRS, YFSETQ. Deletions cut 1 base from V and 1 base from J, with 14 bases between. The CDR3 runs 17 residues. The CDR3 sequence: CASSLQSGHQNTGELFF. The CDR3 DNA follows: TGCGCCAGCAGCTTGCAGTCAGGACACCAGAACACCGGGGAGCTGTTTTTT.

As for this clone: The same CDR3 arises from other DNA sequences in this sample as well. This CDR3 is CASSPGTVYGYTF. The CDR3 DNA reads TGTGCCAGCTCACCAGGGACAGTCTATGGCTACACCTTC. This chain uses TRBV18 with TRBJ1-2; TRBD1 matches at 7 bases. The CDR3 has 13 amino acids. The V gene's germline CDR1 is KGHSH and CDR2 LQKENI. Unmatched junction bases numbered 1, after V lost 2 bases and J lost 4 bases.